Listed here are 14 T cell receptor beta chains from one sample, sequenced in a study of cytomegalovirus exposure and HLA in healthy donors. With 60 Vbeta and 13 Jbeta primers, the PCR was carried out. Measured with immunoSEQ multiplex PCR; TCRdb has only the in-frame clones, and not every one. This sample carries around 140,000 clones, with about 0.96% going to the ten biggest clones. The sequencing sample was made of PBMCs. The source is a male donor in good health and CMV-seronegative.

For this clone: The sample contains more than one DNA sequence encoding this CDR3. The chain couples TRBV28 to TRBJ2-3; 12 bases are a match to TRBD2. Trimming took 3 bases from V and 0 from J; bases not matched to a gene: 1. CDR1 and CDR2 (germline): MDHEN, SYDVKM. The CDR3 is made up of 16 amino acids. CDR3 region: CASSLLAGGSTDTQYF. The CDR3 coding sequence is TGTGCCAGCAGTTTGCTAGCGGGGGGGAGCACAGATACGCAGTATTTT.

The CDR3 DNA sequence: TGTGCCAGCAGCTTCGGCGGGGACGGCACAGATACGCAGTATTTT. Translating it yields CASSFGGDGTDTQYF. This chain links TRBV5-4 with TRBJ2-3; the D gene is possibly TRBD2 (6 bases). CDR3 length: 15 residues. Germline CDR1 reads SGHNT; CDR2 reads YYREEE (reference sequence). V lost 2 bases and J lost 1, with 11 bases in between.

The CDR3 loop reads CAWSVLTSGGLQETQYF. The CDR3 DNA reads TGTGCCTGGAGTGTACTAACTAGCGGGGGCCTCCAAGAGACCCAGTACTTC. The rearrangement links TRBV30 to TRBJ2-5, with 11 bases that match TRBD2. J lost 1 base, V lost 0 bases, and 7 bases had no gene match. The CDR3 totals 17 residues. The germline CDR1 and CDR2 sequences are GTSNPN and SVGIG (reference sequence).

The genes are TRBV18 and TRBJ1-2; D remains ambiguous. Deletions cut 3 bases from V and 6 bases from J, with 17 bases between. Germline V CDR1 and CDR2: KGHSH, LQKENI. CDR3 length: 15 residues. CDR3 nucleotides: TGTGCCAGCTCACCGGGCGCCATCCCGAGCCATGGCTACACCTTC. Translated, it gives CASSPGAIPSHGYTF. The complete variable domain, with remaining parts taken from reference TRBV18 and TRBJ1-2, reads NAGVMQNPRHLVRRRGQEARLRCSPMKGHSHVYWYRQLPEEGLKFMVYLQKENIIDESGMPKERFSAEFPKEGPSILRIQQVVRGDSAAYFCASSPGAIPSHGYTFGSGTRLTVV.

The V call is TRBV5-1, the J call TRBJ1-1; the D gene is possibly TRBD1 (6 bases). This CDR3 contains 16 residues. Germline V gene data show CDR1 as SGHRS and CDR2 as YFSETQ. Trimming cost V 2 bases and J 7 bases, with 21 bases left between them. The chain's CDR3 is CASSLDLQGTQGEAFF. Here the CDR3 DNA reads TGCGCCAGCAGCTTAGACCTACAGGGTACCCAGGGTGAAGCTTTCTTT.

This chain joins TRBV11-2 and TRBJ1-2; 10 positions match TRBD1. Trimming removed 5 bases from V and 0 bases from J; junction bases left unmatched: 0. This CDR3 has 14 amino acids. Germline CDR1 reads SGHAT; CDR2 reads FQNNGV. Here the CDR3 reads CASSGQGANYGYTF. The CDR3, as DNA: TGTGCCAGCAGCGGACAGGGGGCTAACTATGGCTACACCTTC. Based on the CDR3 plus reference TRBV11-2 and TRBJ1-2, the full variable domain is EAGVAQSPRYKIIEKRQSVAFWCNPISGHATLYWYQQILGQGPKLLIQFQNNGVVDDSQLPKDRFSAERLKGVDSTLKIQPAKLEDSAVYLCASSGQGANYGYTFGSGTRLTVV.

The gene calls are TRBV7-2 and TRBJ1-2, with D unresolved. CDR1 is SGHTA and CDR2 is FQGNSA in the germline V gene. Trimming pared 5 bases from V and 6 bases from J, leaving 10 bases between. The CDR3 covers 12 residues. DNA for the CDR3: TGTGCCAGCAGCCCCCTATCGGATGGCTACACCTTC. This codes for CASSPLSDGYTF. The full variable domain, in which reference TRBV7-2 and TRBJ1-2 provide the parts outside the CDR3, is GAGVSQSPSNKVTEKGKDVELRCDPISGHTALYWYRQSLGQGLEFLIYFQGNSAPDKSGLPSDRFSAERTGGSVSTLTIQRTQQEDSAVYLCASSPLSDGYTFGSGTRLTVV.

The gene calls are TRBV5-1 and TRBJ2-7, with TRBD1 matching 8 bases. The CDR3 loop spans 14 amino acids. After removal of 2 bases from V and 3 bases from J, the junction contained 4 bases not matched to a gene. Germline V gene sequence: CDR1 SGHRS, CDR2 YFSETQ. The CDR3 DNA follows: TGCGCCAGCAGCTTCGGGACAGGTCACTACGAGCAGTACTTC. Residues: CASSFGTGHYEQYF.

The chain has TRBV15 and TRBJ2-5; 10 nucleotides match TRBD2. The J segment lost 4 bases and the V segment lost 0 bases, leaving 5 bases of the junction unmatched. Germline assignment: CDR1 LNHNV and CDR2 YYDKDF (reference sequence). The CDR3 has 16 amino acids. DNA for the CDR3: TGTGCCACCAGCAGAGATCTAGCGGGAGCTACAGAGACCCAGTACTTC. It is translated as CATSRDLAGATETQYF.

The chain couples TRBV27 to TRBJ1-4; 7 positions match TRBD1. J gave up 3 bases and V 6 bases, and 4 bases lay outside the gene matches. This CDR3 spans 14 amino acids. Germline lookup yields CDR1 MNHEY and CDR2 SMNVEV (reference sequence). The CDR3 DNA reads TGTGCCAGCAGCCAAGGGGGCCCTAATGAAAAACTGTTTTTT. Protein sequence: CASSQGGPNEKLFF.

This sequence joins TRBV5-4 and TRBJ2-4; the D is unclear. The CDR3 totals 17 residues. Trimming cost V 1 base and J 0 bases, with 14 bases left between them. In germline, CDR1 is SGHNT, CDR2 YYREEE (reference sequence). The DNA of the CDR3 is TGTGCCAGCAGCTTGCAAGGAGTAGGCCTAGCCAAAAACATTCAGTACTTC. It translates to CASSLQGVGLAKNIQYF.

The J gene is TRBJ2-7, the V gene TRBV19; D gene uncertain. CDR3 length: 14 residues. The V gene's germline CDR1 is LNHDA and CDR2 SQIVND (reference sequence). Trimming pared 10 bases from V and 5 bases from J, leaving 21 bases between. CDR3 region: CATRYDRVANEQYF. CDR3 sequence (DNA): TGTGCCACCCGTTACGATCGGGTGGCCAACGAGCAGTACTTC.

This sequence joins TRBV6-6 and TRBJ2-3; 7 bases match TRBD2. The CDR3 extends over 14 amino acids. Germline V CDR1 and CDR2: MNHNY, SVGAGI (reference sequence). Trimming at V came to 5 bases and at J to 2 bases, leaving 4 bases not matched to a gene. This chain's CDR3 is CASSRGGTTDTQYF. CDR3 in DNA: TGTGCCAGCAGTCGCGGGGGAACCACAGATACGCAGTATTTT.

This chain uses TRBV5-1 with TRBJ1-2; D ambiguous. Trimming took 0 bases from V and 2 from J, leaving 14 bases between them. CDR3 size: 16 residues. Germline lookup yields CDR1 SGHRS and CDR2 YFSETQ. In nucleotides, the CDR3 is TGCGCCAGCAGCTTGGTAGGGCGGGGTCAGAACTATGGCTACACCTTC. Its protein is CASSLVGRGQNYGYTF.